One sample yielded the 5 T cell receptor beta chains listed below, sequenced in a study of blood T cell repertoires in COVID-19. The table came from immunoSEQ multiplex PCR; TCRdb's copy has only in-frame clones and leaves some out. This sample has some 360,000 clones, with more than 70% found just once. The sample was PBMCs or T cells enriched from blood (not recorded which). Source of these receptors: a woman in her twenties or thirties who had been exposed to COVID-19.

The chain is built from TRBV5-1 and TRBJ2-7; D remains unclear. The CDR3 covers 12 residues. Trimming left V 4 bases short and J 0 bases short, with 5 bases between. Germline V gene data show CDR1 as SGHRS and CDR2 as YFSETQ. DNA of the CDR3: TGCGCCAGCAGCCCCGGCTCCTACGAGCAGTACTTC. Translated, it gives CASSPGSYEQYF.

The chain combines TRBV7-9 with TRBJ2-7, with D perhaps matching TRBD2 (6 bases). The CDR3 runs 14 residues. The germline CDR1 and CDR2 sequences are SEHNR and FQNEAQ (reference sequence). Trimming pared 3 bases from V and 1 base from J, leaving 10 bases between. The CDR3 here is CASSFSGLSYEQYF. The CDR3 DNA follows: TGTGCCAGCAGCTTCAGCGGGCTTTCCTACGAGCAGTACTTC.

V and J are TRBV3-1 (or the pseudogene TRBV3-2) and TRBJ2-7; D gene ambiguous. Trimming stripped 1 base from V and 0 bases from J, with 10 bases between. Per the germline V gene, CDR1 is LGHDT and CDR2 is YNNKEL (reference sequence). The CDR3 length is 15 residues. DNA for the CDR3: TGTGCCAGCAGCCAAGCCGTAGTCCCCTCCTACGAGCAGTACTTC. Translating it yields CASSQAVVPSYEQYF.

The CDR3 region is CASSLTRETQYF. CDR3 nucleotides: TGTGCCAGCAGCTTAACTCGCGAGACCCAGTACTTC. This chain joins TRBV7-9 and TRBJ2-5; D is ambiguous. CDR1 is SEHNR and CDR2 is FQNEAQ in the germline V gene (reference sequence). The CDR3 is 12 residues long. With 2 bases removed from V and 5 bases from J, the gap between germline ends came to 6 bases.

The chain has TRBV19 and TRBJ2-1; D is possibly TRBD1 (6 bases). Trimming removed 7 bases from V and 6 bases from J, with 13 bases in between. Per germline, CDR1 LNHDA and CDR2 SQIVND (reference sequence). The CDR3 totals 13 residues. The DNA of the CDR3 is TGTGCCAGTACCACCGACAGGCCCAATGAGCAGTTCTTC. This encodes CASTTDRPNEQFF.